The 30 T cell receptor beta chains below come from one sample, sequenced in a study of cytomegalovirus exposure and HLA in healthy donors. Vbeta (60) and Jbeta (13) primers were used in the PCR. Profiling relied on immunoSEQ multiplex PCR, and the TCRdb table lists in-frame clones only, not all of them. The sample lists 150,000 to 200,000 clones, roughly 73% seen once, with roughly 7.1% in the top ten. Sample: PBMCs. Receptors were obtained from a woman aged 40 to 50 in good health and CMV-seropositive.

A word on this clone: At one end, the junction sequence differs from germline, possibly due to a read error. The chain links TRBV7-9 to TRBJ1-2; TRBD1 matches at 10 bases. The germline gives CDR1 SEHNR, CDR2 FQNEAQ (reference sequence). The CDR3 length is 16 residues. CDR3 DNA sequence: TGTTCCAGCAGCTTAGTGGCGGGACAGGGGAACTATGGCTACACCTTC. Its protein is CSSSLVAGQGNYGYTF.

CDR3 nucleotides: TGTGCCAGCAGCTTAAGCCCGCCAGGGAAGGATGGCTACACCTTC. Translation gives CASSLSPPGKDGYTF. The V and J genes are TRBV7-3 and TRBJ1-2, with D possibly being TRBD1 (5 bases). Germline CDR1 and CDR2: SGHTA and FQGTGA. The CDR3 is made up of 15 amino acids. Between the trimmed V and J ends, which lost 1 base and 6 bases, there was a span of 15 bases.

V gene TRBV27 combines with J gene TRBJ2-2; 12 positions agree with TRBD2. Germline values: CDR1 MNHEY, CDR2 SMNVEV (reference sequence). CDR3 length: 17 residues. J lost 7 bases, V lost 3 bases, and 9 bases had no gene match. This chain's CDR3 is CASSFALAGGRGGELFF. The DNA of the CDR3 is TGTGCCAGCAGTTTCGCGCTAGCGGGAGGGCGGGGCGGGGAGCTGTTTTTT.

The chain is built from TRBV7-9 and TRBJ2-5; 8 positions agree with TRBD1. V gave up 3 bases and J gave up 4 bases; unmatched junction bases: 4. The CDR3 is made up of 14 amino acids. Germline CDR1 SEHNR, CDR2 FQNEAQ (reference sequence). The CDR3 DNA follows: TGTGCCAGCAGCTTCGACAGGGGCAGAGAGACCCAGTACTTC. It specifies CASSFDRGRETQYF.

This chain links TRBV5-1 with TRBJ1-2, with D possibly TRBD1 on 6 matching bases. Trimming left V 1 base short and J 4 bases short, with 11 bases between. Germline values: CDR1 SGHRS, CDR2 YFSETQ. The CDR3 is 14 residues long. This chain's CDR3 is CASSLKGEGYGYTF. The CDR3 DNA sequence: TGCGCCAGCAGCTTGAAGGGGGAGGGCTATGGCTACACCTTC.

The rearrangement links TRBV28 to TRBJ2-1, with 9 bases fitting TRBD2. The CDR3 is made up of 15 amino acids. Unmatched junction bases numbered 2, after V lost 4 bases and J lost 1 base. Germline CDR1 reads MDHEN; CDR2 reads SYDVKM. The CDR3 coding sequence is TGTGCCAGCAGTTCTAGCGGGATGTCCTACAATGAGCAGTTCTTC. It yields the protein CASSSSGMSYNEQFF.

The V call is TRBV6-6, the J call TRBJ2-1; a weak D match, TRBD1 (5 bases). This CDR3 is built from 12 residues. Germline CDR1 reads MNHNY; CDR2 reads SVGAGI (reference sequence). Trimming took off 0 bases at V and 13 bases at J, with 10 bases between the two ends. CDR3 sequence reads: CASSYSRQLQFF. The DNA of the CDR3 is TGTGCCAGCAGTTACTCGAGACAGCTACAGTTCTTC.

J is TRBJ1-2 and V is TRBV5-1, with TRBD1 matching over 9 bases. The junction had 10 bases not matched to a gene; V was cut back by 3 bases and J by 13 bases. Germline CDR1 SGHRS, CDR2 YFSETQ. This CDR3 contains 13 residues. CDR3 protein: CASSSLRTGEVTF. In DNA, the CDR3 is TGCGCCAGCAGCTCCCTTCGGACAGGGGAGGTCACCTTC.

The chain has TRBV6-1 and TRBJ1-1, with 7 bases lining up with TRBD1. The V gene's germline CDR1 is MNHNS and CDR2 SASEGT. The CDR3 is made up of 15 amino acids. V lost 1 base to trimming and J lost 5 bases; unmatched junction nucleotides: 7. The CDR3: CASSEGGGAWTEAFF. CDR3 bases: TGTGCCAGCAGTGAAGGAGGGGGCGCTTGGACTGAAGCTTTCTTT.

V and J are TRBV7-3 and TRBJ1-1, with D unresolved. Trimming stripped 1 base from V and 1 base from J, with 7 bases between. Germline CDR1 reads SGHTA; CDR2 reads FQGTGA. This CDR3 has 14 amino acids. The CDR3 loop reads CASSLMGGNTEAFF. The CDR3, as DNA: TGTGCCAGCAGCTTAATGGGAGGGAACACTGAAGCTTTCTTT.

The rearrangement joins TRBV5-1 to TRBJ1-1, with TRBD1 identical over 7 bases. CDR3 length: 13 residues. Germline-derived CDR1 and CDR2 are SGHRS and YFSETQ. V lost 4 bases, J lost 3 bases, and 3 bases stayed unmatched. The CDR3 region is CASSQGDHTEAFF. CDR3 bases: TGCGCCAGCAGCCAGGGGGACCACACTGAAGCTTTCTTT.

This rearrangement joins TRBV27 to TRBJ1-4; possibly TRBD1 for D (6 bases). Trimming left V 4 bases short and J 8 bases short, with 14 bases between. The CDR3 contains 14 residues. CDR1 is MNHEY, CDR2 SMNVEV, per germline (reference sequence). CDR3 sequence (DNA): TGTGCCAGCAGTTCGCTTTTTACAGGGGAAAAACTGTTTTTT. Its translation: CASSSLFTGEKLFF.

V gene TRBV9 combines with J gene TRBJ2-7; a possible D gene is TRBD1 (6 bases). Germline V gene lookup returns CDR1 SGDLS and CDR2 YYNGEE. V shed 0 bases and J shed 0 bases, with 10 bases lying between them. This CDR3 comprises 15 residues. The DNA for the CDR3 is TGTGCCAGCAGCGTAGGACAGGAGAGCTCCTACGAGCAGTACTTC. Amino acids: CASSVGQESSYEQYF.

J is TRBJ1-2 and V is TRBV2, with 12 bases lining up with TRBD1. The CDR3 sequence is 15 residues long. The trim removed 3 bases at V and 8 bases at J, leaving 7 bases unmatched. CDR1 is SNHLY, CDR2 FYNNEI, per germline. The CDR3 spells CASSEVGQGAQGYTF. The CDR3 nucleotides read TGTGCCAGCAGTGAGGTGGGACAGGGGGCGCAGGGCTACACCTTC.

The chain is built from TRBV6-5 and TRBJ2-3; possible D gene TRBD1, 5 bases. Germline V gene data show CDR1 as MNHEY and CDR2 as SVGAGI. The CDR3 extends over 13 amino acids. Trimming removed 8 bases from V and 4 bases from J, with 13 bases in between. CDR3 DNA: TGTGCCAGCGGGTTGTTAGGGGCAGATACGCAGTATTTT. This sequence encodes CASGLLGADTQYF.

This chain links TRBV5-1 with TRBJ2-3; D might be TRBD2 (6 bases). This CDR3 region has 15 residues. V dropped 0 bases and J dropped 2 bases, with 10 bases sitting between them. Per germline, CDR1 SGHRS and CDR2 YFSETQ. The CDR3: CASSLEDYFTDTQYF. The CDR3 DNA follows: TGCGCCAGCAGCTTGGAGGACTATTTCACAGATACGCAGTATTTT.

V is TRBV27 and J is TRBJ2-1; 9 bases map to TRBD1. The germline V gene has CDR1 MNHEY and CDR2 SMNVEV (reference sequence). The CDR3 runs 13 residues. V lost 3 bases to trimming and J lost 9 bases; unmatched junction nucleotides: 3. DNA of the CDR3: TGTGCCAGCAGTTTCGGACAGGGGCTTGAGCAGTTCTTC. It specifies CASSFGQGLEQFF.

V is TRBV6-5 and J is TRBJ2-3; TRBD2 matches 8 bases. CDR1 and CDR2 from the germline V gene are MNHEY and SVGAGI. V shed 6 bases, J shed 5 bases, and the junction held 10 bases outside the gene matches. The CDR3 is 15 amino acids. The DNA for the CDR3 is TGTGCCAGCAGGTCTTTTGTAGCGGGAAAAGATACGCAGTATTTT. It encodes CASRSFVAGKDTQYF.

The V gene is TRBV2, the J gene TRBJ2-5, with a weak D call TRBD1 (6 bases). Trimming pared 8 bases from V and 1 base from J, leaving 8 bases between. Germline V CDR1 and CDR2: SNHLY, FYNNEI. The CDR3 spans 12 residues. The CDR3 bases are TGTGCCAGCCAGGGGCGCCAAGAGACCCAGTACTTC. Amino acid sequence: CASQGRQETQYF.

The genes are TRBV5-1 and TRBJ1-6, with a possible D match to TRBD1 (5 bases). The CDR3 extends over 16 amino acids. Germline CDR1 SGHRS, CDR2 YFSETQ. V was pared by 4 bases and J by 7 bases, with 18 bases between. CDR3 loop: CASSLDPGLKNSPLHF. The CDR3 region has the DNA TGCGCCAGCAGCCTGGACCCGGGACTGAAGAATTCACCCCTCCACTTT.

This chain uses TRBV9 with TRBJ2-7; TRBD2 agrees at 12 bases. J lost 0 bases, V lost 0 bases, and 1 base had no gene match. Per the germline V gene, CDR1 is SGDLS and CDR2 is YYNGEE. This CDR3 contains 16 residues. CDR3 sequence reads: CASSVGLAGASYEQYF. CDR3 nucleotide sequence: TGTGCCAGCAGCGTAGGACTAGCGGGAGCCTCCTACGAGCAGTACTTC. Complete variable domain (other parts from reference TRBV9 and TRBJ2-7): DSGVTQTPKHLITATGQRVTLRCSPRSGDLSVYWYQQSLDQGLQFLIQYYNGEERAKGNILERFSAQQFPDLHSELNLSSLELGDSALYFCASSVGLAGASYEQYFGPGTRLTVT.

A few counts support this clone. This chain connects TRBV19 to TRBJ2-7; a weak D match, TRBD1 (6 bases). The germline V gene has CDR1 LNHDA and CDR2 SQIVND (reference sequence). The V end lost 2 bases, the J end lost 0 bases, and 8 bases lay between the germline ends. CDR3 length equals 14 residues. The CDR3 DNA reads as TGTGCCAGTAGTATAACAGGGAGCTCCTACGAGCAGTACTTC. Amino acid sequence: CASSITGSSYEQYF.

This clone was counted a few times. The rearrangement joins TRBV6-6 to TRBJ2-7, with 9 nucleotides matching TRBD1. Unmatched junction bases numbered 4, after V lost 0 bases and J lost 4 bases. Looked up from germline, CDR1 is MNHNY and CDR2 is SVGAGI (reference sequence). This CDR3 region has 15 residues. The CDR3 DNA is TGTGCCAGCAGTTACTCCGGGACAGGGACTTACGAGCAGTACTTC. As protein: CASSYSGTGTYEQYF.

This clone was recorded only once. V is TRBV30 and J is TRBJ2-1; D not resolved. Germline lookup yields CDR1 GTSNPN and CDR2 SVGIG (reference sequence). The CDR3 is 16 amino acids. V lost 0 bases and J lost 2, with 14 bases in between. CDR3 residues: CAWSVSGYSTYNEQFF. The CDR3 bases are TGTGCCTGGAGTGTATCAGGCTACTCTACCTACAATGAGCAGTTCTTC.

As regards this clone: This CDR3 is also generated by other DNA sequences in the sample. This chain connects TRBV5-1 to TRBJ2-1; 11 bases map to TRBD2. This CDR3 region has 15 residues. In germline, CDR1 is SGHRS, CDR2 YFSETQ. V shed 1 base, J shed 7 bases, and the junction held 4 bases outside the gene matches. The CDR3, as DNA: TGCGCCAGCAGCTTGACTAGCGGGAGTGGTAATGAGCAGTTCTTC. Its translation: CASSLTSGSGNEQFF. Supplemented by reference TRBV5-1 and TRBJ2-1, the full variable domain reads KAGVTQTPRYLIKTRGQQVTLSCSPISGHRSVSWYQQTPGQGLQFLFEYFSETQRNKGNFPGRFSGRQFSNSRSEMNVSTLELGDSALYLCASSLTSGSGNEQFFGPGTRLTVL.

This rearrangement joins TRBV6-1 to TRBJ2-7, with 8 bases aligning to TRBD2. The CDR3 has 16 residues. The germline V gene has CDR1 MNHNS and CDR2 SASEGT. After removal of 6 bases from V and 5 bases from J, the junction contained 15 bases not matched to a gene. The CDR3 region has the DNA TGTGCCAGCAGGGAAACACAAGCGGGAGCGGGCCACGAGCAGTACTTC. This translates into CASRETQAGAGHEQYF.

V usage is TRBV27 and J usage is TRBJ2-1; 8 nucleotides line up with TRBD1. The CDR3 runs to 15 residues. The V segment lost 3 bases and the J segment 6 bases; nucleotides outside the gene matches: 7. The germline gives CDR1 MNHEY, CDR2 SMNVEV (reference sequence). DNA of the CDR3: TGTGCCAGCAGTTTCATTGGGACAGGACCCAATGAGCAGTTCTTC. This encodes CASSFIGTGPNEQFF.

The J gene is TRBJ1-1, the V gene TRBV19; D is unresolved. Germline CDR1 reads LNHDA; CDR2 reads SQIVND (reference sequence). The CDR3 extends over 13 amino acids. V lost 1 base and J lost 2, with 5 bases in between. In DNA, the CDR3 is TGTGCCAGTAGTATAGGAGCTAACACTGAAGCTTTCTTT. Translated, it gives CASSIGANTEAFF. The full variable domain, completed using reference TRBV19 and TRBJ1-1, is DGGITQSPKYLFRKEGQNVTLSCEQNLNHDAMYWYRQDPGQGLRLIYYSQIVNDFQKGDIAEGYSVSREKKESFPLTVTSAQKNPTAFYLCASSIGANTEAFFGQGTRLTVV.

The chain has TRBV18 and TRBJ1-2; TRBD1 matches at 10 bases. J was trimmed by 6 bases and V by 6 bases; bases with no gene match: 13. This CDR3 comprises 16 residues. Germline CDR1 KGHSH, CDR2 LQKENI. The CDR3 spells CASSPGPGQGRNGYTF. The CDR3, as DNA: TGTGCCAGCTCCCCCGGCCCGGGACAGGGGAGGAATGGCTACACCTTC.

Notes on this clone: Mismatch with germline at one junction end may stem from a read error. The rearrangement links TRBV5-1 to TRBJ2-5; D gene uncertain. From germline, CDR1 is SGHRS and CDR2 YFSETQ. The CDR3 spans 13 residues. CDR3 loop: CASGFGGQETQYF. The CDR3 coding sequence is TGCGCCAGCGGCTTTGGCGGCCAAGAGACCCAGTACTTC.